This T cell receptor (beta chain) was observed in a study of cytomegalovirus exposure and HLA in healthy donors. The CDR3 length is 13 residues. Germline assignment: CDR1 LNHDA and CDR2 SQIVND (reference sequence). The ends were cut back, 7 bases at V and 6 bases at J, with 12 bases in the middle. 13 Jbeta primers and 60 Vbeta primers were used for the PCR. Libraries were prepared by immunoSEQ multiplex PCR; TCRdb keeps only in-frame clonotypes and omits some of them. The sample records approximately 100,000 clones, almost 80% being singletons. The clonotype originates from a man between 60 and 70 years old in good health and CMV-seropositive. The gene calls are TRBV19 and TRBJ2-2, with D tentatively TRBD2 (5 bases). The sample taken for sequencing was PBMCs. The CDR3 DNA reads TGTGCCAGTATTGGGAGTGGTGCCGGGGAGCTGTTTTTT. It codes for CASIGSGAGELFF.